The 5 T cell receptor beta chains below all came from one sample that was sequenced in a study of vaccination and CD4 T cells after COVID-19. Oncomine TCR Beta short-read sequencing was applied to DNA from cultured CD4+ T cells. TCRdb passed the PCR reads through MiXCR, listing each CDR3 protein once. The data show several thousand distinct CDR3 sequences, 45% to 55% seen once. No antigens are known for them. Treatment specified: roughly 10-day PBMC culture with coronavirus spike peptide pools or control peptides (ViraFEST assay). The collection of CD4+ T cells from the unexposed donor took place before the COVID-19 pandemic (2011-2018). Sequencing input: CD4+ T cells from blood, cultured in vitro. Source of these receptors: a human donor in good health.

The chain carries TRBV2 and TRBJ1-2, with TRBD1 matching over 9 bases. The V segment lost 6 bases and the J segment 11 bases; nucleotides outside the gene matches: 13. CDR3 length: 14 residues. Germline V gives CDR1 SNHLY, CDR2 FYNNEI. In nucleotides, the CDR3 is TGTGCCAGCAGAGGTGGTTCGGGGACAGGGTCGTACACCTTC. This sequence encodes CASRGGSGTGSYTF. The full variable domain, with the rest looked up from reference TRBV2 and TRBJ1-2, is EPEVTQTPSHQVTQMGQEVILRCVPISNHLYFYWYRQILGQKVEFLVSFYNNEISEKSEIFDDQFSVERPDGSNFTLKIRSTKLEDSAMYFCASRGGSGTGSYTFGSGTRLTVV.

The genes are TRBV6-1 and TRBJ1-1; 10 bases map to TRBD1. V dropped 10 bases and J dropped 6; count of bases not matched to a gene: 8. The germline V gene encodes CDR1 MNHNS and CDR2 SASEGT. This CDR3 spans 13 amino acids. The CDR3 nucleotides read TGTGCCATCAAGACAGGGGGCTTCGCTGAAGCTTTCTTT. Translated, it gives CAIKTGGFAEAFF.

The chain joins TRBV30 to TRBJ1-2; D is ambiguous. The V end was cut by 0 bases, the J end by 4 bases, with 6 bases between. Per the germline V gene, CDR1 is GTSNPN and CDR2 is SVGIG (reference sequence). CDR3 length: 12 amino acids. CDR3 coding DNA: TGTGCCTGGAGTGTGAAAAGCTATGGCTACACCTTC. Protein sequence: CAWSVKSYGYTF.

Comments on this clonotype: At one boundary the junction diverges from the germline segment, which might be a read error. The chain joins TRBV18 to TRBJ1-1, with TRBD1 identical over 11 bases. This CDR3 has 15 residues. Germline V lookup: CDR1 KGHSH, CDR2 LQKENI. In nucleotides, the CDR3 is TGTGCCAGCTCACCACAGGGACAGGGGGGCACTGAAGCTCTCTTT. It specifies CASSPQGQGGTEALF. The whole variable domain, remainder taken from reference TRBV18 and TRBJ1-1, is NAGVMQNPRHLVRRRGQEARLRCSPMKGHSHVYWYRQLPEEGLKFMVYLQKENIIDESGMPKERFSAEFPKEGPSILRIQQVVRGDSAAYFCASSPQGQGGTEALFGQGTRLTVV.

The sample holds a few counts of this clonotype. The CDR3 protein is CASSLGTLGTEAFF. In DNA, the CDR3 is TGCGCCAGCAGCTTAGGCACCTTGGGGACTGAAGCTTTCTTT. The chain employs TRBV5-1 and TRBJ1-1, with unresolved D. The CDR3 runs to 14 residues. Trimming pared 2 bases from V and 5 bases from J, leaving 13 bases between. Germline CDR1 SGHRS, CDR2 YFSETQ. The complete variable domain, with remaining parts taken from reference TRBV5-1 and TRBJ1-1, reads KAGVTQTPRYLIKTRGQQVTLSCSPISGHRSVSWYQQTPGQGLQFLFEYFSETQRNKGNFPGRFSGRQFSNSRSEMNVSTLELGDSALYLCASSLGTLGTEAFFGQGTRLTVV.